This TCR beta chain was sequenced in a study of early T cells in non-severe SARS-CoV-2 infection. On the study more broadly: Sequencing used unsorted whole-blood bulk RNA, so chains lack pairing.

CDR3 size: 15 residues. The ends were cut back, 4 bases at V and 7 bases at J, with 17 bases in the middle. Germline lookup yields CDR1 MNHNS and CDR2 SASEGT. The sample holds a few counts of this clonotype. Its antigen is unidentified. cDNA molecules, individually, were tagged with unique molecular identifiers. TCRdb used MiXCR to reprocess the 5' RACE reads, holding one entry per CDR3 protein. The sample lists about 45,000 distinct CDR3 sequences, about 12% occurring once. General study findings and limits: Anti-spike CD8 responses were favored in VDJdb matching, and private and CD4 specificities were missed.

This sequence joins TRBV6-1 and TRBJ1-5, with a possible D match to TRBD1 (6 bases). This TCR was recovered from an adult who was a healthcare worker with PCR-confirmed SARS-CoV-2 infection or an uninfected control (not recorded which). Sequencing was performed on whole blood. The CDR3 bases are TGTGCCAGCAGTGCGGAATGGGGGGGCGGGCAGCCCCAGCATTTT. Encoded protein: CASSAEWGGGQPQHF.